This T cell receptor beta chain derives from a study of graft-versus-host responses after intestinal transplantation. The study's findings and limits: Recipient marrow showed GvH clones, some seen first in ileum or blood. Across patients carrying graft-donor T cell macrochimerism, allografts held high graft-versus-host to host-versus-graft clonal ratios.

The CDR3 is 20 amino acids. Trimming cost V 2 bases and J 4 bases; bases outside gene matches: 15. Germline V gene data show CDR1 as SGHDN and CDR2 as FVKESK. Comment on this clone: The antigen is not known.

Generated by immunoSEQ multiplex PCR, the TCRdb table keeps only in-frame clones and is missing some. The table shows about 110,000 clones, with over 85% occurring only once. Sequenced material: unstimulated CD4+ T cells sorted from spleen or lymph node cells, taken before transplant. This clonotype was obtained from a human donor who was the organ donor for an intestinal transplant. V is TRBV14 and J is TRBJ2-2; TRBD1 aligns across 11 bases. DNA for the CDR3: TGTGCCAGCAGCCAACGAGTCCTTTATACCGGGACAGGGGGCACCGGGGAGCTGTTTTTT. This translates into CASSQRVLYTGTGGTGELFF.